This T cell receptor beta chain was captured in a study of CXCR3-negative and CXCR3-positive naive CD8 T cells (dated by TCRdb to the late 2010s). As for the study more broadly: In total, roughly 150 million TRB reads were obtained, or roughly 1.5 +/- 0.3 million reads per library. Diversity and physicochemical repertoire analyses covered roughly eleven donors pooled from two independent experiments. TRBV-TRBJ cluster analysis included naive subsets from 5 donors and memory cells from 3 donors. Results and caveats for the whole study, not just this receptor: Comparably high repertoire diversity was found in both naive subsets, whereas much lower repertoire diversity was found in memory CD8+ T cells. Because CXCR3 expression was partially decreased after cryopreservation, freshly isolated PBMCs were used for most assays. Similar TRBV-TRBJ usage was shown by naive CXCR3-negative and CXCR3-positive cells from the same donor, whereas distinct patterns were shown by memory cells. Because surface CD5, which is linked to self-reactivity in mice, was comparable between the naive subsets, TCR interaction strength was also inferred from the physicochemical properties of TRB CDR3s.

The data were produced on a NextSeq 550. The Human TCR Profiling Kit (MiLaboratory) was used to prepare UMI-labeled 5' RACE TRB cDNA libraries. The full amount of extracted RNA was used for cDNA synthesis, and the full amount of resulting cDNA was used for PCR amplification. Libraries were prepared in parallel using an identical number of PCR cycles. For the original study's pipeline: About 53,000 +/- 9,400 unique UMI-labeled TRB cDNA molecules per library were extracted with MIGEC and MiXCR, with at least two reads per UMI required. On average, each library contained approximately 40,000 +/- 10,000 functional in-frame TRB CDR3 nucleotide clonotypes without stop codons. After downsampling to 5000 UMI-labeled TRB molecules per sample, diversity metrics such as normalized Shannon-Wiener and Chao1 were calculated in VDJtools. VDJtools was used to calculate clonotype-size-weighted physicochemical properties of the central five CDR3 residues, namely interaction energy, strength, volume and Kidera factor 4. Each CDR3 protein sequence appears as one entry after TCRdb reprocessed the reads, and no DNA is included. TCRdb's processing, not the study's, gives the V and J calls here. The table for this sample shows 20,000 to 25,000 distinct CDR3 sequences. Together, the top ten hold around 18% of the sample.

Regarding this clonotype: Its specific antigen is unknown.

The CDR3 spans 16 residues, from the cysteine through the phenylalanine. No DNA was logged. CDR1 LNHNV and CDR2 YYDKDF were looked up in the germline V gene (reference sequence). For every CD8+ T cell subset, some 310,000 cells were flow-sorted straight into RLT lysis buffer, and each subset was sorted in triplicate. Peripheral blood mononuclear cells were isolated from buffy coats using standard density gradient centrifugation. Total RNA was extracted from sorted cells with an RNeasy Mini Kit. The V gene is TRBV15 and the J gene is TRBJ2-1; no DNA is available, so the TRBD2 call from TCRdb remains unchecked. The TCR was taken from a human donor in good health. Some clones in this sample may be carry-over from other donors' samples. The sample comprised memory CD8+ T cells from blood. This specimen's cell subset or site label, interpreted: conventional CD8+ memory T cells (TMEM), sorted as controls. The CDR3 loop reads CATSSRASGGDNEQFF.